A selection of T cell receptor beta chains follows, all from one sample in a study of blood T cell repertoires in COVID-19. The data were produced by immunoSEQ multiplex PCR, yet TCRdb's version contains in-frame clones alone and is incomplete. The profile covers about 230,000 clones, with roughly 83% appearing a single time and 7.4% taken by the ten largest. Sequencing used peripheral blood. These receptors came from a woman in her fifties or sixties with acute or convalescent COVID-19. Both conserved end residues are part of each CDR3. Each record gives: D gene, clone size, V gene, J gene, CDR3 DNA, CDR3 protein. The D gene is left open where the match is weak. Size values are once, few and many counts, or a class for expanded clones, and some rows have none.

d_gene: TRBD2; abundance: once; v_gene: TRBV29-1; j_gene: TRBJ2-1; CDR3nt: TGCAGCGTTGGGACTAGCGGCGACAATGAGCAGTTCTTC; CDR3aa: CSVGTSGDNEQFF
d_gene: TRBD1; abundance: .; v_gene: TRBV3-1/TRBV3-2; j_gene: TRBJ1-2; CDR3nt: TGTGCTAGCAGCCAAGAGAACAGGGGGCGGGGATTGGGCTACACCTTC; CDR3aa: CASSQENRGRGLGYTF
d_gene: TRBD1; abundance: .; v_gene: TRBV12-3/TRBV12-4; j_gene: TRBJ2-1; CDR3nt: TGTGCCAGCAGTTACGACAGGGTGGGGTTCTTC; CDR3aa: CASSYDRVGFF
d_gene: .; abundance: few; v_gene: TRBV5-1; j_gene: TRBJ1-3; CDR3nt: TGCGCCAGCAGCTTATCAGACTCTGGAAACACCATATATTTT; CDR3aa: CASSLSDSGNTIYF
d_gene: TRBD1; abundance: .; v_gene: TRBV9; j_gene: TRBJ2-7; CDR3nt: TGTGCCAGCAGCTCCCGGACAGGGGGTGTCCACGAGCAGTACTTC; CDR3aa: CASSSRTGGVHEQYF
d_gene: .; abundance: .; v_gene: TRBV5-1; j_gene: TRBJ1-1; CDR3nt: TGCGCCAGCAGCCCGGGGGGACTGCAGAACACTGAAGCTTTCTTT; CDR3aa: CASSPGGLQNTEAFF
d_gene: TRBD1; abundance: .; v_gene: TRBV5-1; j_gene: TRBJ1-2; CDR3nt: TGCGCCAGCAGCTTGGGGCAGGGGGTCTACTATGGCTACACCTTC; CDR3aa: CASSLGQGVYYGYTF
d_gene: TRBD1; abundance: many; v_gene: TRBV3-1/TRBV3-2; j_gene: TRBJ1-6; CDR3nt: TGTGCCAGCAGCCAAGGGACAGGGGAGGGTTCACCCCTCCACTTT; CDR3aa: CASSQGTGEGSPLHF
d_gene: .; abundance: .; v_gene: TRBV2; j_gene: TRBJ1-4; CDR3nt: TGTGCCAGCAGTCCGACAACGGAAAAACTGTTTTTT; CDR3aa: CASSPTTEKLFF
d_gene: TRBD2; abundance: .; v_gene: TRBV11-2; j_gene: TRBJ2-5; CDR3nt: TGTGCCAGCAGCTTACTGGGTAGCGGGAGGGAAGAGACCCAGTACTTC; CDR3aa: CASSLLGSGREETQYF
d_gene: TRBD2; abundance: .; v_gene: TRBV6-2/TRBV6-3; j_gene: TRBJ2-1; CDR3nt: TGTGCCAGCAGTTACCGGGGACTAGCGGGGGGCCTCAATGAGCAGTTCTTC; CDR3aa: CASSYRGLAGGLNEQFF
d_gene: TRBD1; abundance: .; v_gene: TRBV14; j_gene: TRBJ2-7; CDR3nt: TGTGCCAGCAGCCAAGAGGGACAGGGATTCTCCTACGAGCAGTACTTC; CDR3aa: CASSQEGQGFSYEQYF
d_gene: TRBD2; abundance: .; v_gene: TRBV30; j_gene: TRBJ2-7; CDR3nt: TGTGCCTGGAGTAGCGGGGGGTTCTCCTACGAGCAGTACTTC; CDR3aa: CAWSSGGFSYEQYF
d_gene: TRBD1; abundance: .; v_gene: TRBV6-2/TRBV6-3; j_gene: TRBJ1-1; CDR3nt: TGTGCCAGCAGTTACCCACGGACAGGGGGCGTCCGGTTGAACACTGAAGCTTTCTTT; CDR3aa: CASSYPRTGGVRLNTEAFF
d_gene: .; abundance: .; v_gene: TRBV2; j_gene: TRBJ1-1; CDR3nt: TGTGCCAGCATGGGAGGGGAGTACACTGAAGCTTTCTTT; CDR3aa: CASMGGEYTEAFF
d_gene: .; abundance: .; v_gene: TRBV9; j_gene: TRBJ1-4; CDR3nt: TGTGCCAGCAGCAAATCTGCAACTAATGAAAAACTGTTTTTT; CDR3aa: CASSKSATNEKLFF
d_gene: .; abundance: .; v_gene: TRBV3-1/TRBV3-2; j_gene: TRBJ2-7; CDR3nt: TGTGCCAGCAGCCAGGAAACTAATGGCTACGAGCAGTACTTC; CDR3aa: CASSQETNGYEQYF
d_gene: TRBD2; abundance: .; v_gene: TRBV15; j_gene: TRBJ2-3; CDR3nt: TGTGCCACCAGCAGAACTAGCGGGGTCACAGATACGCAGTATTTT; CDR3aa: CATSRTSGVTDTQYF
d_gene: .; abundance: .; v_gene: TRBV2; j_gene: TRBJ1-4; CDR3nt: TGTGCCAGCAGTGAATTCATACAGACCGCTGCACTGTTTTTT; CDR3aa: CASSEFIQTAALFF
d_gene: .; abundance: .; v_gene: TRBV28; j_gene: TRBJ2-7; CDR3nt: TGTGCCAGCAGTCGGACTGACTCCGGCTCCTACGAGCAGTACTTC; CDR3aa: CASSRTDSGSYEQYF
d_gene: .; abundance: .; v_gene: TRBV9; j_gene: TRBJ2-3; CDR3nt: TGTGCCAGCAGCGTAGGCCCCAGCGGAGGCACAGATACGCAGTATTTT; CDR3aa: CASSVGPSGGTDTQYF
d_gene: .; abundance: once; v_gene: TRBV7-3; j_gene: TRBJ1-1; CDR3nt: TGTGCCAGCAGCTTATCAGGGTCGGACACTGAAGCTTTCTTT; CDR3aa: CASSLSGSDTEAFF
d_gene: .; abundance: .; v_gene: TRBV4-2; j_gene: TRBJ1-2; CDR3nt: TGTGCCAGCAGCCAAGGACAAGACATCAACTATGGCTACACCTTC; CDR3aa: CASSQGQDINYGYTF
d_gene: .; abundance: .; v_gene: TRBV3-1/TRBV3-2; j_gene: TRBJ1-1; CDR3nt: TGTGCCAGCAGCCAAGATCTGGCAGGGTTGAACACTGAAGCTTTCTTT; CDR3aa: CASSQDLAGLNTEAFF
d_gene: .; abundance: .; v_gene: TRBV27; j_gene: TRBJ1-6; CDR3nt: TGTGCCAGCAGTTTATTCCGACCGCTAGCCCAAAATTCCTCACCCCTCCACTTT; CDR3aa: CASSLFRPLAQNSSPLHF
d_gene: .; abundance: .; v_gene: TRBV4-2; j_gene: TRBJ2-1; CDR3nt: TGTGCCAGCAGCCAAGGATCTAGCGCGGGTGAGCAGTTCTTC; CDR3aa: CASSQGSSAGEQFF
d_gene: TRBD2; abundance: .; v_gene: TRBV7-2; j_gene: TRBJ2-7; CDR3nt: TGTGCCAGCAGCCCCCGACTAGCGGGAGCAAACGAGCAGTACTTC; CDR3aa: CASSPRLAGANEQYF
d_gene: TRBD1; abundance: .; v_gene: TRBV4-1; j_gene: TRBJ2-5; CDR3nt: TGCGCCAGCAGCCAAGTGTTCACAGGGGAGCGAGAGACCCAGTACTTC; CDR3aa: CASSQVFTGERETQYF
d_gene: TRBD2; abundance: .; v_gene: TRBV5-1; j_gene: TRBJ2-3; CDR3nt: TGCGCCAGCAGCCTATGGGGTGTGGGGAGGGGTGACACAGATACGCAGTATTTT; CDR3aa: CASSLWGVGRGDTDTQYF
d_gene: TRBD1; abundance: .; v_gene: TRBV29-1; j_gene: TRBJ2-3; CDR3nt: TGCAGCGTCAAAAGCAGAGGGGACAGCTTCACAGATACGCAGTATTTT; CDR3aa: CSVKSRGDSFTDTQYF
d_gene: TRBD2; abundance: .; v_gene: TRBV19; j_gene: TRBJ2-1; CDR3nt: TGTGCCAGTAGTATTAGCGGGAGCTCCTACAATGAGCAGTTCTTC; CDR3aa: CASSISGSSYNEQFF
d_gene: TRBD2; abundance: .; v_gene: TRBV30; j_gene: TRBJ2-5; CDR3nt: TGTGCCTGGTCCGGGACTAGCGGGGTAGAGACCCAGTACTTC; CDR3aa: CAWSGTSGVETQYF
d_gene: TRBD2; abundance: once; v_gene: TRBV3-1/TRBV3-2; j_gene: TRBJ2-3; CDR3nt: TGTGCCAGCAGCCACGGACTAGCGGGGGGGTTCAGAACAGATACGCAGTATTTT; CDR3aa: CASSHGLAGGFRTDTQYF
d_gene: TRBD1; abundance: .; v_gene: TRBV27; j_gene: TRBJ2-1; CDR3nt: TGTGCCAGCAGTTTCGGGGACAGCTCCTACAATGAGCAGTTCTTC; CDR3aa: CASSFGDSSYNEQFF
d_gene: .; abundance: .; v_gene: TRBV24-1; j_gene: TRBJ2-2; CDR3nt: TGTGCCACCAGTGATTCGAACAGGGTCAACGGGGAGCTGTTTTTT; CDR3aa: CATSDSNRVNGELFF
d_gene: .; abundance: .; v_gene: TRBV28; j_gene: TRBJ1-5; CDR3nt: TGTGCCAGCAGGAGCACCAATCAGCCCCAGCATTTT; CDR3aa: CASRSTNQPQHF
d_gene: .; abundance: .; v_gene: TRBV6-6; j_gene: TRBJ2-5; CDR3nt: TGTGCCAGCAGTTACTATGGGGGCCGGGAGACCCAGTACTTC; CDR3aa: CASSYYGGRETQYF
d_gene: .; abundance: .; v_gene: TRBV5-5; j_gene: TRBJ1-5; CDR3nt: TGTGCCAGCAGCTTGACGGCGGCCAGCAATCAGCCCCAGCATTTT; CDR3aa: CASSLTAASNQPQHF
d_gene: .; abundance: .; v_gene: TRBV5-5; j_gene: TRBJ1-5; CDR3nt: TGTGCCAGCAGCTTGGTGGACTTGAGCAATCAGCCCCAGCATTTT; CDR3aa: CASSLVDLSNQPQHF
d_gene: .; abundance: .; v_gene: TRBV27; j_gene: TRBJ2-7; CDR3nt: TGTGCCAGCAGTCCTTCAGGGCCCTCCTACGAGCAGTACTTC; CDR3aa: CASSPSGPSYEQYF
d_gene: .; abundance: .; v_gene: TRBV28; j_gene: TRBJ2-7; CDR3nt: TGTGCCAGCAGCCGGTTATCCGGGACTCGTTACGAGCAGTACTTC; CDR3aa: CASSRLSGTRYEQYF
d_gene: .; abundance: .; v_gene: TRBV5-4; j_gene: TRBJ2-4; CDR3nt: TGTGCCAGCAGCTTGGCAGGGGTGGCCAAAAACATTCAGTACTTC; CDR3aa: CASSLAGVAKNIQYF